Below are 16 T cell receptor beta chains sequenced from a single sample in a study of T cell repertoires in cytomegalovirus infection (dated by TCRdb to the late 2010s). Reads for this sample came from an Illumina HiSeq 1500. The raw public reads went through TCRdb reprocessing: fastp at Q25, MiXCR clone calling, in-frame beta chains kept. Rows are combined by CDR3 protein, so each entry shows the most common genes and DNA. In all, the sample holds some 77,000 distinct CDR3 sequences, and roughly 3.7% of those were seen once. About 4.6% of the sample is held by the ten biggest clonotypes. Input material: PBMCs. The receptors here all came from a human donor in good health (CMV status not recorded). Some clones in this sample may be carry-over from other donors' samples.

This clonotype was seen ten or more times. The chain carries TRBV7-2 and TRBJ1-2; 7 bases agree with TRBD1. The CDR3 loop spans 14 amino acids. The V and J ends lost 4 bases and 2 bases, in that order; junction bases with no gene match: 4. CDR1 is SGHTA and CDR2 is FQGNSA in the germline V gene. CDR3 sequence (DNA): TGTGCCAGCAGCTCGCGACAGGGCAACTATGGCTACACCTTC. It is translated as CASSSRQGNYGYTF.

This clonotype was observed at least ten times. The chain is built from TRBV12-3 or TRBV12-4 and TRBJ1-1, with 8 bases identical to TRBD1. The CDR3 sequence is 15 residues long. Trimming cost V 3 bases and J 5 bases; bases outside gene matches: 8. CDR3 loop: CASSFWQGARTEAFF. CDR3 in DNA: TGTGCCAGCAGTTTCTGGCAGGGGGCGCGAACTGAAGCTTTCTTT.

This clonotype was counted only a few times. The V gene is TRBV20-1, the J gene TRBJ1-1; the D gene is possibly TRBD1 (6 bases). V was cut by 3 bases and J by 2 bases, with 13 bases left in between. The CDR3 contains 14 residues. Germline V gene data show CDR1 as DFQATT and CDR2 as SNEGSKA (reference sequence). The chain's CDR3 is CSARGAVGNTEAFF. CDR3 sequence (DNA): TGCAGTGCTAGGGGGGCAGTGGGAAACACTGAAGCTTTCTTT.

The sample holds many counts of this clonotype. The V and J genes are TRBV10-1 and TRBJ2-1, with 11 bases that match TRBD2. Germline CDR1 WNHNN, CDR2 SYGVQD (reference sequence). After removal of 2 bases from V and 12 bases from J, the junction contained 0 bases not matched to a gene. The CDR3 has 12 residues. CDR3 loop: CASSEGTSGQFF. CDR3 in DNA: TGCGCCAGCAGTGAGGGGACTAGCGGGCAGTTCTTC.

This clonotype was seen at least ten times. The rearrangement joins TRBV5-6 to TRBJ2-5; no clear D gene. V was cut by 0 bases and J by 1 base, with 7 bases left in between. Germline-derived CDR1 and CDR2 are SGHDT and YYEEEE. The CDR3 totals 14 residues. Written as DNA, the CDR3 is TGTGCCAGCAGCTTGGCCGCCCTCCAAGAGACCCAGTACTTC. It translates to CASSLAALQETQYF.

The sample holds many counts of this clonotype. The chain is built from TRBV7-9 and TRBJ1-1; D is ambiguous. This CDR3 has 14 residues. The V end was cut by 5 bases, the J end by 1 base, with 11 bases between. In germline, CDR1 is SEHNR, CDR2 FQNEAQ (reference sequence). The CDR3 here is CASSPPPPNTEAFF. Here the CDR3 DNA reads TGTGCCAGCAGCCCACCGCCCCCGAACACTGAAGCTTTCTTT.

The CDR3 reads CASSDASGGETQYF. The DNA for the CDR3 is TGTGCCAGTAGTGACGCGAGCGGTGGGGAGACCCAGTACTTC. V is TRBV19 and J is TRBJ2-5; a weak D match, TRBD2 (5 bases). Germline CDR1 LNHDA, CDR2 SQIVND (reference sequence). The V end was cut by 5 bases, the J end by 5 bases, with 15 bases between. The CDR3 has 14 amino acids.

This clonotype was detected ten times or more. V is TRBV7-2 and J is TRBJ2-1; 9 positions agree with TRBD2. Germline V gene sequence: CDR1 SGHTA, CDR2 FQGNSA. The ends lost 1 base at V and 9 bases at J; junction bases unmatched: 10. This CDR3 has 16 residues. CDR3 region: CASSLVGGGAFLEQFF. CDR3 bases: TGTGCCAGCAGCTTAGTGGGCGGGGGGGCCTTTCTTGAGCAGTTCTTC.

There are many counts of this clonotype. This chain links TRBV12-3 or TRBV12-4 with TRBJ1-6; D unresolved. The V end was cut by 1 base, the J end by 6 bases, with 7 bases between. The CDR3 is 14 residues long. This CDR3 reads CASSLGASNSPLHF. CDR3 nucleotides: TGTGCCAGCAGTTTAGGGGCAAGTAATTCACCCCTCCACTTT.

Many counts were recorded for this clonotype. J is TRBJ1-6 and V is TRBV12-3 or TRBV12-4, with unresolved D. This CDR3 spans 16 amino acids. V lost 4 bases and J 0 bases, leaving 10 bases between the germline ends. The CDR3, as DNA: TGTGCCAGCAGTTCGTGGAAAAGCTCCTATAATTCACCCCTCCACTTT. It is translated as CASSSWKSSYNSPLHF.

This clonotype was found many times. The CDR3 reads CASSLLTGAGNSPLHF. The CDR3 DNA reads as TGTGCCAGCAGCTTGCTGACAGGCGCGGGGAATTCACCCCTCCACTTT. The chain joins TRBV7-8 to TRBJ1-6, with D perhaps TRBD1 (6 bases). The V and J ends lost 3 bases and 7 bases respectively, with 16 bases between them. Germline-derived CDR1 and CDR2 are SGHVS and FQNEAQ. The CDR3 is 16 amino acids.

This clonotype has a count of ten or more. The chain carries TRBV6-8 and TRBJ2-7, with a tentative D call TRBD1 (6 bases). The CDR3 covers 15 residues. In germline, CDR1 is MNHGY, CDR2 SAAAGT. Trimming left V 4 bases short and J 5 bases short, with 18 bases between. The CDR3 DNA follows: TGTGCCAGCAGTTCCGGGGACATTGTGGAGGACGAGCAGTACTTC. The encoded protein is CASSSGDIVEDEQYF.

This clonotype was counted many times. The rearrangement uses TRBV6-2 or TRBV6-3 and TRBJ1-2; D gene ambiguous. CDR1 MNHEY and CDR2 SVGEGT come from the germline V gene. The CDR3 consists of 13 residues. The germline V and J ends were trimmed by 4 bases and 6 bases, with 12 bases remaining between them. CDR3 bases: TGTGCCAGCAGTTCCCCCAAGGCACATGGCTACACCTTC. This codes for CASSSPKAHGYTF.

This clonotype has at least ten counts. The V gene is TRBV30, the J gene TRBJ1-2, with TRBD1 as a possible D gene (6 bases). The germline CDR1 and CDR2 sequences are GTSNPN and SVGIG (reference sequence). V lost 4 bases, J lost 11 bases, and 17 bases lay in between. This CDR3 contains 12 residues. The CDR3 protein is CAWTTGQRRYTF. The CDR3 DNA reads TGTGCCTGGACCACAGGGCAGCGGCGGTACACCTTC.

This clonotype was observed many times. This chain connects TRBV7-6 to TRBJ1-3, with D perhaps matching TRBD1 (5 bases). CDR1 and CDR2 (germline): SGHVS, FNYEAQ. Trimming pared 4 bases from V and 5 bases from J, leaving 12 bases between. The CDR3 contains 14 residues. In nucleotides, the CDR3 is TGTGCCAGCAGCTCGACAGCGGGTAGAAACACCATATATTTT. Translation: CASSSTAGRNTIYF.

Ten or more counts support this clonotype. The chain carries TRBV20-1 and TRBJ1-2; weak D call: TRBD1 (5 bases). The CDR3 contains 12 residues. Trimming removed 6 bases at V and 3 bases at J, with 11 bases between. Germline lookup yields CDR1 DFQATT and CDR2 SNEGSKA (reference sequence). CDR3 protein: CSAPDNDYGYTF. CDR3 nucleotides: TGCAGTGCGCCGGACAACGACTATGGCTACACCTTC.